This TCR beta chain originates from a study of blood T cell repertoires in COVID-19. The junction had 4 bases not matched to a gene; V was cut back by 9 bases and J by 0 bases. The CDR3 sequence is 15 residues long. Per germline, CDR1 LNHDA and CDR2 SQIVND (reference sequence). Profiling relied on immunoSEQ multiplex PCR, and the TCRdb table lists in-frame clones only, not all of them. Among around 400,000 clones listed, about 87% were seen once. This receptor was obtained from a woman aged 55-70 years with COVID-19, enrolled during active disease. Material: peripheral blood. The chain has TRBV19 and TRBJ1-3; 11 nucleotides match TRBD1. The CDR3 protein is CASRTGGASGNTIYF. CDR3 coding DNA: TGTGCCAGCCGGACAGGGGGCGCCTCTGGAAACACCATATATTTT.